The rows below give T cell receptor beta chains drawn from one sample of a study of cytomegalovirus exposure and HLA in healthy donors. The repertoire was sequenced with immunoSEQ multiplex PCR; TCRdb's copy has only in-frame clones and lacks some. Of more than 110,000 clones in the sample, around 80% are singletons; the top ten hold roughly 1.4%. The sequenced sample was PBMCs. The receptor set was obtained from a man aged 30 to 45 in good health and CMV-seropositive. CDR3s include the opening cysteine and the closing phenylalanine or tryptophan. A D gene is named only where the DNA matches it firmly. Clone sizes are given selectively: once, few, many, or a class where the clone is expanded.

V: TRBV15
J: TRBJ1-5
D: NA
size: NA
DNA: TGTGCCACCCGGTGGGGAGTCGATCAGCCCCAGCATTTT
CDR3: CATRWGVDQPQHF

V: TRBV7-2
J: TRBJ2-7
D: TRBD1
size: NA
DNA: TGTGCCAGCAGCTCACCAGCGGGACAGGGGGTCTACGAGCAGTACTTC
CDR3: CASSSPAGQGVYEQYF

V: TRBV5-1
J: TRBJ2-2
D: TRBD2
size: once
DNA: TGCGCCAGCAGCTTGGCGCCGGGACTAGCATCCTCCGGGGAGCTGTTTTTT
CDR3: CASSLAPGLASSGELFF

V: TRBV7-3
J: TRBJ2-2
D: TRBD1
size: NA
DNA: TGTGCCAGCAGCTCCGGGACAGAGACCGGGGAGCTGTTTTTT
CDR3: CASSSGTETGELFF

V: TRBV28
J: TRBJ2-7
D: NA
size: NA
DNA: TGTGCCAGCAGTTTTTCGGGGGGCAGTTACGAGCAGTACTTC
CDR3: CASSFSGGSYEQYF

V: TRBV6-5
J: TRBJ1-5
D: NA
size: many
DNA: TGTGCCAGCAGTCAGTATAGCAATCAGCCCCAGCATTTT
CDR3: CASSQYSNQPQHF

V: TRBV6-5
J: TRBJ1-2
D: TRBD1
size: NA
DNA: TGTGCCAGCAGACAGACAGGGTTGAACTATGGCTACACCTTC
CDR3: CASRQTGLNYGYTF

V: TRBV11-2
J: TRBJ1-5
D: NA
size: NA
DNA: TGTGCCAGCAGCTTAAGCCAGGGTAGCAATCAGCCCCAGCATTTT
CDR3: CASSLSQGSNQPQHF

V: TRBV5-1
J: TRBJ2-3
D: TRBD1
size: NA
DNA: TGCGCCAGCAGCTGGGGACAGGCGGATACGCAGTATTTT
CDR3: CASSWGQADTQYF

V: TRBV7-2
J: TRBJ2-1
D: TRBD2
size: NA
DNA: TGTGCCAGCAGCTTAGTTCTAGTAGCGGGGTACAATGAGCAGTTCTTC
CDR3: CASSLVLVAGYNEQFF